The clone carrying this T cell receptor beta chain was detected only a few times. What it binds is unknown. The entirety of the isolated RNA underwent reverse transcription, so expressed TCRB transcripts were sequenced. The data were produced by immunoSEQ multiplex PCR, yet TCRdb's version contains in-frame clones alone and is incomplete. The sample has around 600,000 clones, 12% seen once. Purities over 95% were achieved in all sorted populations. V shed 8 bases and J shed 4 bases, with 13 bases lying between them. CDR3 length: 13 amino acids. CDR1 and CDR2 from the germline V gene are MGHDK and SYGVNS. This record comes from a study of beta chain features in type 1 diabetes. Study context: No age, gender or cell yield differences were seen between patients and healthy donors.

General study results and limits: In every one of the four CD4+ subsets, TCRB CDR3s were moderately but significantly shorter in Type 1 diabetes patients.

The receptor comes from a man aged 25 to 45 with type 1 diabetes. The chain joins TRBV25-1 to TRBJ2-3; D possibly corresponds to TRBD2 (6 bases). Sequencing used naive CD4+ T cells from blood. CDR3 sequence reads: CASRNPGADTQYF. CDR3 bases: TGTGCCAGCCGAAACCCGGGGGCAGATACGCAGTATTTT.